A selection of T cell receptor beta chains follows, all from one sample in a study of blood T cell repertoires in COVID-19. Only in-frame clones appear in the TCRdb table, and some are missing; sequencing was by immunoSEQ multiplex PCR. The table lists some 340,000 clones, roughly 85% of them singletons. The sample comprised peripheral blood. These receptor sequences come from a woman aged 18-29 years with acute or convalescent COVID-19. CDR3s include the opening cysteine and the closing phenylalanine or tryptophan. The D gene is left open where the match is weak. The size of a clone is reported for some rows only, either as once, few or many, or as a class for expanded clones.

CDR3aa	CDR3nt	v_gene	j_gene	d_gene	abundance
CAWSLGQGGLFF	TGTGCCTGGAGCCTCGGACAGGGGGGGCTGTTTTTT	TRBV30	TRBJ2-2	TRBD1	NA
CASSLDSYGYTF	TGTGCCAGCAGCTTGGATTCATATGGCTACACCTTC	TRBV5-4	TRBJ1-2	NA	NA
CASSEASGNYNEQFF	TGTGCCAGCAGTGAAGCTAGCGGAAATTACAATGAGCAGTTCTTC	TRBV6-1	TRBJ2-1	NA	NA
CATSDRRGNHEQYF	TGTGCCACCAGTGATCGCAGAGGGAACCACGAGCAGTACTTC	TRBV24-1	TRBJ2-7	NA	once
CASSYEQRTYGYTF	TGTGCCAGCAGTTACGAACAACGAACCTATGGCTACACCTTC	TRBV6-6	TRBJ1-2	NA	NA
CASSAIMTGSQPQHF	TGTGCCAGCAGTGCCATAATGACAGGGTCCCAGCCCCAGCATTTT	TRBV2	TRBJ1-5	TRBD1	NA
CASSRGSIGANTEAFF	TGTGCCAGCTCTAGGGGGTCAATTGGGGCGAACACTGAAGCTTTCTTT	TRBV3-1/TRBV3-2	TRBJ1-1	NA	once
CASSLALAGGPGGEQFF	TGTGCCAGCAGCTTAGCTCTAGCGGGAGGGCCGGGGGGTGAGCAGTTCTTC	TRBV7-2	TRBJ2-1	TRBD2	NA
CASSPRGRESTGELFF	TGTGCCAGCAGCCCCCGGGGACGGGAGAGCACCGGGGAGCTGTTTTTT	TRBV7-9	TRBJ2-2	NA	NA
CASGLYTGTTNEKLFF	TGTGCTAGTGGTTTGTACACAGGGACGACTAATGAAAAACTGTTTTTT	TRBV12-5	TRBJ1-4	NA	once
CASRPTSGSSADTQYF	TGTGCCAGCAGACCTACTAGCGGGAGTTCGGCAGATACGCAGTATTTT	TRBV27	TRBJ2-3	TRBD2	NA
CASSPGTGGALWGYTF	TGTGCCAGCAGCCCTGGGACAGGGGGCGCTCTGTGGGGCTACACCTTC	TRBV11-2	TRBJ1-2	TRBD1	NA
CASSPRQETYEQYF	TGTGCCAGCAGCCCCCGACAGGAAACCTACGAGCAGTACTTC	TRBV9	TRBJ2-7	NA	NA
CASSFIAGGGVQETQYF	TGTGCCAGCAGTTTCATAGCGGGAGGGGGAGTCCAAGAGACCCAGTACTTC	TRBV28	TRBJ2-5	TRBD2	NA
CASRQGYTEAFF	TGTGCCAGCAGGCAGGGGTACACTGAAGCTTTCTTT	TRBV2	TRBJ1-1	NA	once
CASSSDRGRDTEAFF	TGTGCCAGCAGTTCCGACAGGGGTAGGGACACTGAAGCTTTCTTT	TRBV28	TRBJ1-1	TRBD1	NA
CSVNTGGNYGYTF	TGCAGCGTTAATACAGGGGGTAACTATGGCTACACCTTC	TRBV29-1	TRBJ1-2	TRBD1	NA
CASSLGATGWSPLHF	TGTGCCAGCAGCTTGGGAGCCACCGGTTGGTCACCCCTCCACTTT	TRBV5-8	TRBJ1-6	NA	NA
CASSPSGRALGTQYF	TGTGCCAGCAGCCCTAGCGGGAGGGCCTTGGGGACGCAGTATTTT	TRBV11-3	TRBJ2-3	TRBD2	NA
CASRTGQNTGELFF	TGTGCCAGCAGAACGGGACAAAACACCGGGGAGCTGTTTTTT	TRBV28	TRBJ2-2	NA	NA
CSVEGQTYTSTDTQYF	TGCAGCGTTGAAGGACAGACATATACTAGCACAGATACGCAGTATTTT	TRBV29-1	TRBJ2-3	NA	NA
CASSLNSHDTEAFF	TGTGCCAGCAGCTTAAATTCCCATGACACTGAAGCTTTCTTT	TRBV7-3	TRBJ1-1	NA	NA
CASSQDRFLVTLTDTQYF	TGTGCCAGCAGCCAAGATCGGTTCCTAGTAACGCTCACAGATACGCAGTATTTT	TRBV3-1/TRBV3-2	TRBJ2-3	NA	once
CASSVGDAGLTQPQHF	TGTGCCAGCAGCGTAGGGGATGCAGGGTTGACACAGCCCCAGCATTTT	TRBV9	TRBJ1-5	NA	NA
CSALTGGNEQFF	TGCAGCGCCTTGACGGGCGGGAATGAGCAGTTCTTC	TRBV29-1	TRBJ2-1	NA	NA
CASSLGVAGGHDEQYF	TGCGCCAGCAGCTTGGGAGTAGCGGGAGGGCACGACGAGCAGTACTTC	TRBV5-1	TRBJ2-7	TRBD2	NA
CASHRTGSDNVENYGYTF	TGCGCCAGCCACAGGACCGGGTCCGACAATGTCGAGAACTATGGCTACACCTTC	TRBV5-1	TRBJ1-2	NA	NA
CASSIDRAMNTEAFF	TGTGCCAGTAGTATTGACAGGGCTATGAACACTGAAGCTTTCTTT	TRBV19	TRBJ1-1	TRBD1	once
CASSVERWNTEAFF	TGTGCCAGCAGTGTCGAACGGTGGAACACTGAAGCTTTCTTT	TRBV2	TRBJ1-1	NA	NA
CASSLEEAGTNQPQHF	TGTGCCAGCAGCTTAGAGGAGGCAGGGACTAATCAGCCCCAGCATTTT	TRBV7-8	TRBJ1-5	NA	NA
CASRANSNQPQHF	TGTGCCAGCAGGGCAAATAGCAATCAGCCCCAGCATTTT	TRBV28	TRBJ1-5	NA	few
CASSPRTENTEAFF	TGTGCCAGCAGCCCGCGGACAGAGAACACTGAAGCTTTCTTT	TRBV5-4	TRBJ1-1	NA	NA
CASRLDRNQPQHF	TGTGCCAGCAGACTGGACAGGAATCAGCCCCAGCATTTT	TRBV6-5	TRBJ1-5	TRBD1	NA
CAWAAKNEQFF	TGTGCCTGGGCTGCTAAGAATGAGCAGTTCTTC	TRBV30	TRBJ2-1	NA	NA
CASSLQSNTEAFF	TGTGCCAGCAGCTTACAGTCGAACACTGAAGCTTTCTTT	TRBV7-3	TRBJ1-1	NA	NA
CASSIDGTLAEAFF	TGTGCCAGTAGTATAGACGGGACTCTCGCTGAAGCTTTCTTT	TRBV19	TRBJ1-1	NA	NA
CASSSLRTGREQYF	TGTGCCAGTAGTTCACTTCGGACAGGGAGGGAGCAGTACTTC	TRBV19	TRBJ2-7	TRBD1	NA
CASNQGYTEAFF	TGTGCCAGCAATCAGGGTTACACTGAAGCTTTCTTT	TRBV28	TRBJ1-1	NA	NA
CASTERQGRNSPLHF	TGTGCCAGCACCGAACGACAGGGGAGGAATTCACCCCTCCACTTT	TRBV27	TRBJ1-6	TRBD1	NA
CASSNGGVRNQPQHF	TGTGCCAGCAGTAACGGGGGGGTACGCAATCAGCCCCAGCATTTT	TRBV6-5	TRBJ1-5	NA	NA
CASSDRDRTDEQYF	TGTGCCAGCAGTGATAGGGACAGGACCGACGAGCAGTACTTC	TRBV2	TRBJ2-7	TRBD1	NA